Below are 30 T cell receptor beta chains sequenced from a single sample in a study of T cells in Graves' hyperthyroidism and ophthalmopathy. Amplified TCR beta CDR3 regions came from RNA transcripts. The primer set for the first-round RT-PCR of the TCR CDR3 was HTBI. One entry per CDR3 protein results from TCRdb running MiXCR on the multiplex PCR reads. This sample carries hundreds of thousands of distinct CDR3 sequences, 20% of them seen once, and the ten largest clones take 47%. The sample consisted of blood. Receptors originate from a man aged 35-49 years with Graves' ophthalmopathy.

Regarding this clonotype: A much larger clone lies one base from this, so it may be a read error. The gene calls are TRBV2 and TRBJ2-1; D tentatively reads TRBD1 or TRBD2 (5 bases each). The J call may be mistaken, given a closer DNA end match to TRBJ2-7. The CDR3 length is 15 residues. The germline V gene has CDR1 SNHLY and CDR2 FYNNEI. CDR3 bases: TGTGCCAGCAGTGTCGGGACCTCCCCTTACAATGAGCAGTACTTC. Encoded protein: CASSVGTSPYNEQYF.

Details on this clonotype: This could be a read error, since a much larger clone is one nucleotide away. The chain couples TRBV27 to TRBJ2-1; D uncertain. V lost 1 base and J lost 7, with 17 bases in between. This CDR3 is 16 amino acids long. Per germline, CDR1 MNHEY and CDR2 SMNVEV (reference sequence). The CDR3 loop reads CASSLLPIPLRNEQFF. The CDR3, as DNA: TGTGCCAGCAGTTTATTGCCTATCCCCCTCCGTAATGAGCAGTTCTTC.

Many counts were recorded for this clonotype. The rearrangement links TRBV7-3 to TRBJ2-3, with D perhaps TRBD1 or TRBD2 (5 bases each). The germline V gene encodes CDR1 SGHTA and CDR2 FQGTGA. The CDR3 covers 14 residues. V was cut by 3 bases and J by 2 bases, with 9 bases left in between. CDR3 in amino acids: CASSLTGPTDTQYF. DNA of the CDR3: TGTGCCAGCAGCTTGACGGGACCCACAGATACGCAGTATTTT.

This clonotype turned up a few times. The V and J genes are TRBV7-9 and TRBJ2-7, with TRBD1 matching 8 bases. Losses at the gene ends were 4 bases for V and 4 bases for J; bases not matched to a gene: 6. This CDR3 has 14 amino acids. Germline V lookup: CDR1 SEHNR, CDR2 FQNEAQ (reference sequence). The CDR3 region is CASSSYRTGYEQYF. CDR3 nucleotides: TGTGCCAGCAGCTCTTACCGGACAGGGTACGAGCAGTACTTC.

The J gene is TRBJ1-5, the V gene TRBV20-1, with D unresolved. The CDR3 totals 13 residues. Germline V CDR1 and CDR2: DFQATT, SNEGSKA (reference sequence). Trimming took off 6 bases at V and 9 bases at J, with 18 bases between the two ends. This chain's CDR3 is CSASSVELGPQHF. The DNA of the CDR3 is TGCAGTGCGTCGAGTGTAGAGCTAGGGCCCCAGCATTTT.

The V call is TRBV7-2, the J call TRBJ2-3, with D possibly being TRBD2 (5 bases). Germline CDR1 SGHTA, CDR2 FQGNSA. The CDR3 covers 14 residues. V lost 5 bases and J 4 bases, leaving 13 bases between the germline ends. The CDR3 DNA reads TGTGCCAGCAGCCCCGTCGAGGGTGCAGATACGCAGTATTTT. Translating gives CASSPVEGADTQYF.

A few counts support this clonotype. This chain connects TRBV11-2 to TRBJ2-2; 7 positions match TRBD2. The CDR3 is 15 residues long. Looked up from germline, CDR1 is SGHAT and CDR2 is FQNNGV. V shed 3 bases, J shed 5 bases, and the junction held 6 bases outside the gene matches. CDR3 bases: TGTGCCAGCAGCTTGGGGCTGGGAGGGACCGGGGAGCTGTTTTTT. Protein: CASSLGLGGTGELFF. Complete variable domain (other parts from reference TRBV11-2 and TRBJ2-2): EAGVAQSPRYKIIEKRQSVAFWCNPISGHATLYWYQQILGQGPKLLIQFQNNGVVDDSQLPKDRFSAERLKGVDSTLKIQPAKLEDSAVYLCASSLGLGGTGELFFGEGSRLTVL.

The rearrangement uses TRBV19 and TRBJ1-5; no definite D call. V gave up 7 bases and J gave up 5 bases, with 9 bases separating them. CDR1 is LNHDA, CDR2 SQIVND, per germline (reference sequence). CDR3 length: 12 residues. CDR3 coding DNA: TGTGCCAGTAAGGATTATGATCAGCCCCAGCATTTT. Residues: CASKDYDQPQHF.

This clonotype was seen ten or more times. The CDR3 DNA follows: TGTGCCAGCAGTTTTGGCGGGACAGCGAACACTGAAGCTTTCTTT. Translation gives CASSFGGTANTEAFF. The chain is built from TRBV28 and TRBJ1-1; TRBD1 agrees at 7 bases. This CDR3 has 15 residues. V gave up 3 bases and J gave up 1 base; unmatched junction bases: 5. The germline gives CDR1 MDHEN, CDR2 SYDVKM.

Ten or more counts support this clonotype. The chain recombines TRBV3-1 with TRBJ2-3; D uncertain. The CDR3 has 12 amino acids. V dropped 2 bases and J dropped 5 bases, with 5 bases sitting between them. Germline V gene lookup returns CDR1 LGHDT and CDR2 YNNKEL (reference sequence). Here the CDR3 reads CASSQLGDTQYF. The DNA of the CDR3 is TGTGCCAGCAGCCAACTCGGAGATACGCAGTATTTT.

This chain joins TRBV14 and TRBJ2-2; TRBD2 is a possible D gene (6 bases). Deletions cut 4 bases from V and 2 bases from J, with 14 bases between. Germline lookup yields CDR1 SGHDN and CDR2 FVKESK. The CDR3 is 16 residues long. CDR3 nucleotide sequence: TGTGCCAGCAGCCCTAGGCCGGGAGTAAACACCGGGGAGCTGTTTTTT. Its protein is CASSPRPGVNTGELFF.

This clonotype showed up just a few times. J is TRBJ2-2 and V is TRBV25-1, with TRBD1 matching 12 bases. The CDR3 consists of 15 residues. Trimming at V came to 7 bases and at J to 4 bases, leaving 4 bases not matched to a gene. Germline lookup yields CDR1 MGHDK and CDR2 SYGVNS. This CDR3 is CASTGTGGVTGELFF. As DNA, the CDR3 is TGTGCCAGCACAGGGACAGGGGGCGTCACCGGGGAGCTGTTTTTT.

CDR3 in DNA: TGTGCCAGCAGTTCTCCGTCGACAGGGTATAGCAATCAGCCCCAGCATTTT. Translated: CASSSPSTGYSNQPQHF. V usage is TRBV28 and J usage is TRBJ1-5; TRBD1 aligns across 7 bases. Germline V gives CDR1 MDHEN, CDR2 SYDVKM. This CDR3 is built from 17 residues. V lost 4 bases to trimming and J lost 0 bases; unmatched junction nucleotides: 9.

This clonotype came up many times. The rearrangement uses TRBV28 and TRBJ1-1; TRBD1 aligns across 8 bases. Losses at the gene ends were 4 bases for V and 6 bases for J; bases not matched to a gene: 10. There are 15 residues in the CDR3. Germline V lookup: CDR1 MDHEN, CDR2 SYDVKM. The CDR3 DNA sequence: TGTGCCAGCAGTTACAGGGGGGCGGGGAGAGCTGAAGCTTTCTTT. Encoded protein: CASSYRGAGRAEAFF.

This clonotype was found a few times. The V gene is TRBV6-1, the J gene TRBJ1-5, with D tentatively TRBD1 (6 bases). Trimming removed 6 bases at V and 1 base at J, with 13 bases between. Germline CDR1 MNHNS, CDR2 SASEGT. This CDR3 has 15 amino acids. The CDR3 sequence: CASSVGQPSNQPQHF. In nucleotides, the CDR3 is TGTGCCAGCAGCGTCGGACAGCCCAGCAATCAGCCCCAGCATTTT.

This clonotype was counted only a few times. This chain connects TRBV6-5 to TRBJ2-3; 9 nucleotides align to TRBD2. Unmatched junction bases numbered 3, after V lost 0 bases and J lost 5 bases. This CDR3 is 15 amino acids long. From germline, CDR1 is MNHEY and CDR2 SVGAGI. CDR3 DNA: TGTGCCAGCAGTTACTCTGCGACTAGCGGAGATACGCAGTATTTT. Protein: CASSYSATSGDTQYF.

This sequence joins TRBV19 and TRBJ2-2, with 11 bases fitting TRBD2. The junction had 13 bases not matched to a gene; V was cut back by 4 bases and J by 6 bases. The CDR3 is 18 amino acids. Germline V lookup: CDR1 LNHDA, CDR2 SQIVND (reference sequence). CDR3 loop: CASSTLLAGGPRAGELFF. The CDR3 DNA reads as TGTGCCAGTAGTACCCTATTAGCGGGAGGGCCTCGAGCCGGGGAGCTGTTTTTT.

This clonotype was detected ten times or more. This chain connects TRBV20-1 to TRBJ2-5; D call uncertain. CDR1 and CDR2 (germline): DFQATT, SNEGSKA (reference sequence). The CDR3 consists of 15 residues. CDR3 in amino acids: CRTSGPNLRSETQYF. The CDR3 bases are TGCAGAACCTCCGGCCCCAATTTGCGATCAGAGACCCAGTACTTC.

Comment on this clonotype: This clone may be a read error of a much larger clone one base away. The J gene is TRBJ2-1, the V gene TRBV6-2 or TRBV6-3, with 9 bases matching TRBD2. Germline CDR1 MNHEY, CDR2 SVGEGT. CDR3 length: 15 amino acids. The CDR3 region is CVSRRAGGPYNEQFF. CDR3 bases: TGTGTCAGCAGGAGAGCGGGAGGACCCTACAATGAGCAGTTCTTC.

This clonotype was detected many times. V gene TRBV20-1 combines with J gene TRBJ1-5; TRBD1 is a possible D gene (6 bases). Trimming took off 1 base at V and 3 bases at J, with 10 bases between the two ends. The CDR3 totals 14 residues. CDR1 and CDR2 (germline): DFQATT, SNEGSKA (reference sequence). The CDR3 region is CSARVGQTNQPQHF. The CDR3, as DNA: TGCAGTGCTAGAGTCGGACAGACCAATCAGCCCCAGCATTTT.

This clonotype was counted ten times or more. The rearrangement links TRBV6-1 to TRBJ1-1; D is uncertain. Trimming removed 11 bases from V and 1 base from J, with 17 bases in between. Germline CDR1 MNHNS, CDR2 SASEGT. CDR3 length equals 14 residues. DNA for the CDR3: TGTGCCGGTGAGGAATTGCGGGCGAACACTGAAGCTTTCTTT. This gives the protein CAGEELRANTEAFF.

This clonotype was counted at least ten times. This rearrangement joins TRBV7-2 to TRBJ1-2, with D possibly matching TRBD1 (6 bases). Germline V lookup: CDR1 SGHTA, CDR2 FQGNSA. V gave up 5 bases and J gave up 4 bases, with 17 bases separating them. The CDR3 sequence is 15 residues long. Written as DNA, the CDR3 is TGTGCCAGCAGCCCACAGGGAGCGTTTGTCTATGGCTACACCTTC. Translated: CASSPQGAFVYGYTF.

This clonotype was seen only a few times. Here the CDR3 DNA reads TGCAGTGCTAGTCAGGGGACAGTTAATTCACCCCTCCACTTT. This translates into CSASQGTVNSPLHF. This chain links TRBV20-1 with TRBJ1-6; 7 nucleotides agree with TRBD1. The germline gives CDR1 DFQATT, CDR2 SNEGSKA (reference sequence). Trimming cost V 3 bases and J 6 bases; bases outside gene matches: 5. The CDR3 loop spans 14 amino acids.

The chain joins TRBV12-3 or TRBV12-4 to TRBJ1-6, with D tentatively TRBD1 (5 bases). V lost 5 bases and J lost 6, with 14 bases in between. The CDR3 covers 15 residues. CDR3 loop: CASSLVGGGNSPLHF. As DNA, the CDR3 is TGTGCCAGCAGTCTCGTCGGGGGAGGTAATTCACCCCTCCACTTT.

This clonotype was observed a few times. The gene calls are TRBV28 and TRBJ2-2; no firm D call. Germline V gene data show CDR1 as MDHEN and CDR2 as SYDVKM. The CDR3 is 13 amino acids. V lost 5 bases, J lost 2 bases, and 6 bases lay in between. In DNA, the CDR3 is TGTGCCAGCAGTGCAATCAACACCGGGGAGCTGTTTTTT. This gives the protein CASSAINTGELFF.

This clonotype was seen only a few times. The CDR3 nucleotides are TGCAGTGCTCGACAGTCTGCAGATACGCAGTATTTT. Its translation: CSARQSADTQYF. The chain recombines TRBV20-1 with TRBJ2-3; the D gene is possibly TRBD1 (5 bases). Trimming removed 5 bases at V and 4 bases at J, with 10 bases between. CDR1 and CDR2 from the germline V gene are DFQATT and SNEGSKA (reference sequence). CDR3 length equals 12 residues.

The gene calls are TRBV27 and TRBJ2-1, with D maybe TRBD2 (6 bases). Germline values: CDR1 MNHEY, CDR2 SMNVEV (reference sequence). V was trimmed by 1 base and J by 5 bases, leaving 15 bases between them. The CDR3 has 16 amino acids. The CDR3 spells CASSLFGIGLHNEQFF. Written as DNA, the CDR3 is TGTGCCAGCAGTTTATTTGGTATCGGACTACACAATGAGCAGTTCTTC.

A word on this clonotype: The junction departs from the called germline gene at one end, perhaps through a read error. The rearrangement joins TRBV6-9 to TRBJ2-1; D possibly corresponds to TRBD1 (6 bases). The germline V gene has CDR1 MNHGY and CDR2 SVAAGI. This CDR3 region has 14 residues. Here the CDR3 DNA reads TGTGCCAGCAGCTATTCAGAGGGGGACAATGAGCAGTTCTTC. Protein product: CASSYSEGDNEQFF.

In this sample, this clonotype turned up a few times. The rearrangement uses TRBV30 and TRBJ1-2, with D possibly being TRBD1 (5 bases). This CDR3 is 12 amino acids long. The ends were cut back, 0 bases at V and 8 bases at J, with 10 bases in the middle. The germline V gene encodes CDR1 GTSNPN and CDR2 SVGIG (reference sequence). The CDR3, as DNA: TGTGCCTGGAGTGTACGGGGGTTCGGCTACACCTTC. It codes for CAWSVRGFGYTF.

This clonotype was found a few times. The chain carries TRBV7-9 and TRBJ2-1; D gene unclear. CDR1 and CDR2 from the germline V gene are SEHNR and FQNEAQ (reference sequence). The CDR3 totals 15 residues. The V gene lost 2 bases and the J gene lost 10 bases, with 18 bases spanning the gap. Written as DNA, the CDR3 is TGTGCCAGCAGCTTAAGTGCGGCCGAACTGGAGGAGCAGTTCTTC. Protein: CASSLSAAELEEQFF.